This T cell receptor (beta chain) was sequenced for a study of blood T cell repertoires in COVID-19. Enrollees, roughly 18 to 95 years old, lived in about two dozen US areas. The CDR3 covers 16 residues. V lost 5 bases to trimming and J lost 2 bases; unmatched junction nucleotides: 2. CDR1 and CDR2 from the germline V gene are SGHVS and FQNEAQ. Assay used: immunoSEQ multiplex PCR; TCRdb lists only in-frame clones, some missing. The sample lists about 440,000 clones, 87% occurring once. Sequencing was carried out using PBMCs or T cells enriched from blood (not recorded which). This sequence joins TRBV7-8 and TRBJ2-1, with 14 bases that match TRBD2. The receptor was derived from a woman aged 18-29 years with acute COVID-19. CDR3 sequence reads: CASSTTSGGAYNEQFF. The CDR3 coding sequence is TGTGCCAGCAGCACGACTAGCGGGGGGGCCTACAATGAGCAGTTCTTC.